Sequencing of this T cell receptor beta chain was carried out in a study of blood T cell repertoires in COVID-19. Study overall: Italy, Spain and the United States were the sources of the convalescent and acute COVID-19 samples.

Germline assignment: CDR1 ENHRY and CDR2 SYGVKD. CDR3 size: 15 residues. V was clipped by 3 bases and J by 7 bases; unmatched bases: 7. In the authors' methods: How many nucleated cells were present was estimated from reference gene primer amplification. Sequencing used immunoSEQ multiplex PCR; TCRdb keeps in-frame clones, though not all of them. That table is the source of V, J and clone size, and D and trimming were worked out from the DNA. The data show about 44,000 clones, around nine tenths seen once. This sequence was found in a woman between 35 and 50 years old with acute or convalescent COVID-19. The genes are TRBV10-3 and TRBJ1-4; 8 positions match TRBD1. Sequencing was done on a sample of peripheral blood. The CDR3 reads CAISDADRAGEKLFF. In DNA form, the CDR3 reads TGTGCCATCAGTGACGCGGACAGGGCCGGTGAAAAACTGTTTTTT.